Listed below are T cell receptor beta chains from one sample, sequenced in a study of monozygotic twins with inflammatory bowel disease. TCRdb reanalyzed the 5' RACE reads, giving one entry per CDR3 protein sequence and no DNA. Its table records approximately 40,000 distinct CDR3 sequences. Sequenced sample: blood. The receptors were sampled from a human donor with ulcerative colitis or Crohn's disease, or a healthy co-twin of an affected twin (not recorded which). Both conserved end residues are part of each CDR3. Fields, in order: clone size, V gene, J gene, CDR3 protein. Size is stated for part of the rows, as once, few or many counts, or as a class when the clone is expanded.

clone_size: -; v_call: TRBV7-3; j_call: TRBJ2-7; cdr3_aa: CASSPGGSLYEQYF
clone_size: -; v_call: TRBV7-6; j_call: TRBJ2-1; cdr3_aa: CACTDSSYNEQFF
clone_size: -; v_call: TRBV7-8; j_call: TRBJ1-2; cdr3_aa: CASSTIGTGGAGYTF
clone_size: medium-sized; v_call: TRBV5-1; j_call: TRBJ1-5; cdr3_aa: CASSPSGGDNQPQHF
clone_size: -; v_call: TRBV12-3/TRBV12-4; j_call: TRBJ2-5; cdr3_aa: CASSARQGGETQYF
clone_size: -; v_call: TRBV6-2/TRBV6-3; j_call: TRBJ2-5; cdr3_aa: CASSYPTGRQETQYF
clone_size: -; v_call: TRBV20-1; j_call: TRBJ2-2; cdr3_aa: CSAIRGARTGELFF
clone_size: -; v_call: TRBV19; j_call: TRBJ2-6; cdr3_aa: CASSPRGLAGGSGANVLTF
clone_size: -; v_call: TRBV7-2; j_call: TRBJ2-2; cdr3_aa: CASRLSGADNTGELFF
clone_size: -; v_call: TRBV5-1; j_call: TRBJ2-3; cdr3_aa: CASSPSKERTDTQYF
clone_size: -; v_call: TRBV6-2/TRBV6-3; j_call: TRBJ1-1; cdr3_aa: CASSSLLGNTEAFF
clone_size: -; v_call: TRBV12-3/TRBV12-4; j_call: TRBJ2-7; cdr3_aa: CASSSSPGQGSHYYEQYF
clone_size: -; v_call: TRBV19; j_call: TRBJ2-1; cdr3_aa: CASSTPGQGIRSEQFF
clone_size: -; v_call: TRBV19; j_call: TRBJ2-2; cdr3_aa: CASRNRRSGELFF
clone_size: -; v_call: TRBV3-1; j_call: TRBJ2-3; cdr3_aa: CASSQDGVSGLLDTQYF
clone_size: -; v_call: TRBV5-1; j_call: TRBJ2-1; cdr3_aa: CASSFSSGSVYEQFF
clone_size: -; v_call: TRBV11-2; j_call: TRBJ1-3; cdr3_aa: CASSPRDGRPGNTIYF